This entry lists 8 T cell receptor beta chains sequenced from one sample in a study of somatic mutations in cytotoxic T cells in rheumatoid arthritis. Method: immunoSEQ multiplex PCR; TCRdb's copy keeps in-frame clones and lacks some. This sample yields under 25,000 clones, of which 85% are seen a single time; approximately 6.3% belongs to the top ten. The sequenced material came from CD8+ T cells sorted from blood. All receptors come from a woman in her 40s with rheumatoid arthritis.

V and J are TRBV9 and TRBJ2-3, with a weak D call TRBD1 (5 bases). The ends were cut back, 0 bases at V and 2 bases at J, with 7 bases in the middle. The CDR3 spans 14 residues. Germline values: CDR1 SGDLS, CDR2 YYNGEE. The CDR3 DNA follows: TGTGCCAGCAGCGTAGAAGGGGCCACAGATACGCAGTATTTT. As protein: CASSVEGATDTQYF.

The rearrangement uses TRBV11-1 and TRBJ2-1, with 9 bases that match TRBD2. After removal of 1 base from V and 5 bases from J, the junction contained 6 bases not matched to a gene. The CDR3 sequence is 16 residues long. Per the germline V gene, CDR1 is SGHAT and CDR2 is FQDESV (reference sequence). CDR3 in amino acids: CASSLGREGPHNEQFF. Here the CDR3 DNA reads TGTGCCAGCAGCTTAGGGCGGGAGGGCCCTCACAATGAGCAGTTCTTC.

The rearrangement uses TRBV5-1 and TRBJ2-4; 10 bases align to TRBD2. CDR3 length: 21 residues. Germline loops: CDR1 SGHRS, CDR2 YFSETQ. Losses at the gene ends were 3 bases for V and 0 bases for J; bases not matched to a gene: 18. The CDR3 region has the DNA TGCGCCAGCAGCTGGATTGGTACCGGACTAGCGGAGAATCTAGCCAAAAACATTCAGTACTTC. It encodes CASSWIGTGLAENLAKNIQYF.

The genes are TRBV19 and TRBJ2-7; the D gene is possibly TRBD2 (7 bases). Trimming stripped 7 bases from V and 3 bases from J, with 16 bases between. This CDR3 is 14 amino acids long. Germline lookup yields CDR1 LNHDA and CDR2 SQIVND (reference sequence). CDR3 coding DNA: TGTGCCAGTAACCAACAGGGAGGGTTCTACGAGCAGTACTTC. Translated, it gives CASNQQGGFYEQYF.

This chain connects TRBV5-1 to TRBJ2-1, with 11 bases matching TRBD1. Looked up from germline, CDR1 is SGHRS and CDR2 is YFSETQ. The CDR3 is 14 residues long. V shed 3 bases and J 8 bases; nucleotides not matched to a gene: 4. The DNA of the CDR3 is TGCGCCAGCAGCTGGAGGGACAGGGGGGATGAGCAGTTCTTC. This translates into CASSWRDRGDEQFF.

The V and J genes are TRBV27 and TRBJ2-1; 7 bases are shared with TRBD2. The CDR3 covers 15 residues. Per the germline V gene, CDR1 is MNHEY and CDR2 is SMNVEV (reference sequence). The J segment lost 9 bases and the V segment lost 4 bases, leaving 12 bases of the junction unmatched. CDR3 sequence reads: CASSYSAGDGGEQFF. The CDR3 DNA is TGTGCCAGCAGTTATTCCGCGGGAGACGGGGGTGAGCAGTTCTTC.

J is TRBJ1-5 and V is TRBV6-6; TRBD1 matches at 8 bases. This CDR3 has 15 residues. Trimming at V came to 8 bases and at J to 0 bases, leaving 6 bases not matched to a gene. Germline assignment: CDR1 MNHNY and CDR2 SVGAGI (reference sequence). CDR3 DNA: TGTGCCAGCCAGGACGGGACAGGTAGCAATCAGCCCCAGCATTTT. Translating it yields CASQDGTGSNQPQHF.

CDR3 sequence: CASSQTGLAPYEQYF. CDR3 nucleotide sequence: TGTGCCAGCAGCCAGACGGGACTAGCACCCTACGAGCAGTACTTC. The chain links TRBV4-2 to TRBJ2-7, with 9 bases that match TRBD2. Germline CDR1 and CDR2: LGHNA and YNFKEQ. V dropped 3 bases and J dropped 2; count of bases not matched to a gene: 5. The CDR3 covers 15 residues.